This T cell receptor beta chain was recorded in a study of cytomegalovirus exposure and HLA in healthy donors. General observations from the study: Some public TCRs appeared in many individuals, while most sequences were rare. It was reportedly the case that the classifier diagnosed cytomegalovirus status with high specificity and sensitivity. In an earlier analysis, most TCR beta V segments were productive about 87% or about 30% of the time.

About this clone itself: The antigen is not known.

The germline V and J ends were trimmed by 2 bases and 2 bases, with 13 bases remaining between them. This CDR3 spans 15 amino acids. The germline gives CDR1 MGHDK, CDR2 SYGVNS. The PCR ran on 60 Vbeta and 13 Jbeta primers. The repertoire was sequenced with immunoSEQ multiplex PCR; TCRdb's copy has only in-frame clones and lacks some. The listing contains just over 60,000 clones. The chain joins TRBV25-1 to TRBJ2-7, with D perhaps TRBD2 (5 bases). The source material was PBMCs. The receptor was derived from a man aged 25-40 years in good health and CMV-seropositive. The CDR3: CASSESNGNAYEQYF. CDR3 sequence (DNA): TGTGCCAGCAGTGAAAGTAACGGGAACGCCTACGAGCAGTACTTC.